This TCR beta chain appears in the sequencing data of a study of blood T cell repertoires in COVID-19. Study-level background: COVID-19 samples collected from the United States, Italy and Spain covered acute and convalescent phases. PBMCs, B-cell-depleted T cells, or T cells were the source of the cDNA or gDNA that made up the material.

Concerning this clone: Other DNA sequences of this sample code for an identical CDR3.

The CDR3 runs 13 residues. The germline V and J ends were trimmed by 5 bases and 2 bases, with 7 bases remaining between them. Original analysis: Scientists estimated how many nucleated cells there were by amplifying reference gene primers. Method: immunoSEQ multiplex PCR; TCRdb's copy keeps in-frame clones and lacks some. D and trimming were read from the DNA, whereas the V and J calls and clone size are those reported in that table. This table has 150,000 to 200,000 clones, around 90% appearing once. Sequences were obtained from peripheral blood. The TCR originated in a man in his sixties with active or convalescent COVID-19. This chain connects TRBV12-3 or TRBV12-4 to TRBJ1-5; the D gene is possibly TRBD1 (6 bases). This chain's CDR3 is CASSRTGNQPQHF. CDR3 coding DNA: TGTGCCAGCAGTAGGACAGGCAATCAGCCCCAGCATTTT.